One and the same sample provided the 15 T cell receptor beta chains below, sequenced in a study of T cells in Graves' hyperthyroidism and ophthalmopathy. The CDR3 regions of TCR beta were amplified from RNA transcripts. HTBI primers drove first-round RT-PCR of the TCR CDR3. TCRdb re-called the multiplex PCR reads through MiXCR, storing one row per CDR3 protein. The sample lists around 620,000 distinct CDR3 sequences; 16% were seen once. Sequenced sample: blood. The source is a woman aged 25 to 45 with Graves' hyperthyroidism.

This clonotype was picked up many times. This chain joins TRBV12-3 or TRBV12-4 and TRBJ2-1; 12 nucleotides line up with TRBD2. There are 19 residues in the CDR3. After removal of 7 bases from V and 3 bases from J, the junction contained 16 bases not matched to a gene. As DNA, the CDR3 is TGTGCCAGCACCCAGCGGACTAGCGGGAAGTCGACCCTCTACAATGAGCAGTTCTTC. Residues: CASTQRTSGKSTLYNEQFF.

Points on this clonotype: An end of the junction does not agree with germline; a read error may underlie this. The chain carries TRBV3-1 and TRBJ2-5, with D possibly being TRBD1 or TRBD2 (5 bases each). CDR1 and CDR2 from the germline V gene are LGHDT and YNNKEL (reference sequence). The CDR3 sequence is 14 residues long. CDR3 in DNA: TGTGCCAGCAGCCAAATGTCAGGGAGAGAGATCCAGTACTTC. Residues: CASSQMSGREIQYF.

V usage is TRBV2 and J usage is TRBJ2-5; TRBD1 matches 9 bases. V trimming: 8 bases; J trimming: 3 bases; junction bases outside the gene matches: 4. The CDR3 runs to 13 residues. Per germline, CDR1 SNHLY and CDR2 FYNNEI. The CDR3 DNA follows: TGTGCCAGCGTCCGGGACAGGGAAGAGACCCAGTACTTC. It encodes CASVRDREETQYF.

In its sample, this clonotype was seen many times. The V and J genes are TRBV20-1 and TRBJ2-1; TRBD1 agrees at 10 bases. Trimming at V came to 3 bases and at J to 7 bases, leaving 6 bases not matched to a gene. Germline V gene sequence: CDR1 DFQATT, CDR2 SNEGSKA (reference sequence). CDR3 length: 14 amino acids. In nucleotides, the CDR3 is TGCAGTGCTAGCCAAGGACAGGGGGGGAATGAGCAGTTCTTC. Its translation is CSASQGQGGNEQFF.

This clonotype appeared many times. The chain carries TRBV7-4 and TRBJ2-3; TRBD2 is a possible D gene (6 bases). This CDR3 contains 17 residues. V gave up 7 bases and J gave up 0 bases, with 20 bases separating them. Germline V lookup: CDR1 SGHVT, CDR2 SQSDAQ. CDR3 sequence reads: CASTSPGDSNSTDTQYF. CDR3 DNA: TGTGCCAGCACCTCGCCGGGAGACTCAAATAGCACAGATACGCAGTATTTT. Looking up the rest from reference TRBV7-4 and TRBJ2-3 gives the full variable domain: GAGVSQSPRYKVAKRGRDVALRCDSISGHVTLYWYRQTLGQGSEVLTYSQSDAQRDKSGRPSGRFSAERPERSVSTLKIQRTEQGDSAVYLCASTSPGDSNSTDTQYFGPGTRLTVL.

The sample holds many counts of this clonotype. The chain links TRBV7-2 to TRBJ2-1; D possibly corresponds to TRBD2 (6 bases). The V end lost 5 bases, the J end lost 0 bases, and 20 bases lay between the germline ends. Germline lookup yields CDR1 SGHTA and CDR2 FQGNSA. This CDR3 spans 18 amino acids. The CDR3 DNA sequence: TGTGCCAGCAGCCTAGGACATGGAGGGATCCTCTCCTACAATGAGCAGTTCTTC. Encoded protein: CASSLGHGGILSYNEQFF.

This clonotype was counted ten times or more. J is TRBJ1-2 and V is TRBV28; the D gene is possibly TRBD1 (6 bases). Germline lookup yields CDR1 MDHEN and CDR2 SYDVKM. The CDR3 is made up of 15 amino acids. Trimming left V 4 bases short and J 0 bases short, with 12 bases between. The CDR3 bases are TGTGCCAGCAGTTCCAGGGGACACGCTAACTATGGCTACACCTTC. Encoded protein: CASSSRGHANYGYTF.

The rearrangement joins TRBV5-5 to TRBJ2-5; D is possibly TRBD1 (6 bases). Trimming took 4 bases from V and 3 from J, leaving 16 bases between them. The CDR3 sequence is 15 residues long. From germline, CDR1 is SGHKS and CDR2 YYEKEE (reference sequence). CDR3 in amino acids: CASSRSTGTKETQYF. The CDR3 DNA sequence: TGTGCCAGCAGCCGGAGCACAGGGACGAAAGAGACCCAGTACTTC.

This clonotype was seen a single time. J is TRBJ2-2 and V is TRBV12-3 or TRBV12-4; 15 nucleotides match TRBD2. The CDR3 spans 18 residues. J lost 5 bases, V lost 6 bases, and 10 bases had no gene match. CDR3 DNA sequence: TGTGCCAGCAGCCTGGGGGGACTAGCGGGAGGCGGTACCGGGGAGCTGTTTTTT. Translation: CASSLGGLAGGGTGELFF.

Many counts were recorded for this clonotype. This chain uses TRBV30 with TRBJ1-2; a weak D match, TRBD1 (5 bases). Germline V gene data show CDR1 as GTSNPN and CDR2 as SVGIG (reference sequence). The CDR3 runs 14 residues. Trimming stripped 0 bases from V and 5 bases from J, with 13 bases between. Here the CDR3 reads CAWSVAGERYGYTF. In DNA, the CDR3 is TGTGCCTGGAGTGTAGCGGGGGAGCGGTATGGCTACACCTTC. Full variable domain (rest looked up from reference TRBV30 and TRBJ1-2): SQTIHQWPATLVQPVGSPLSLECTVEGTSNPNLYWYRQAAGRGLQLLFYSVGIGQISSEVPQNLSASRPQDRQFILSSKKLLLSDSGFYLCAWSVAGERYGYTFGSGTRLTVV.

This clonotype has only one observation. A single base separates this from a much larger clone, so it may be a read error. The chain is built from TRBV18 and TRBJ2-3; D may correspond to TRBD1 or TRBD2 (5 bases each). The V gene lost 0 bases and the J gene lost 5 bases, with 6 bases spanning the gap. Per the germline V gene, CDR1 is KGHSH and CDR2 is LQKENI. The CDR3 covers 13 residues. The CDR3 nucleotides are TGTGCCAGCTCACCACCGAGGGGAGATACGCAGTATTTT. Protein sequence: CASSPPRGDTQYF. Drawing the rest from reference TRBV18 and TRBJ2-3, the complete variable domain is NAGVMQNPRHLVRRRGQEARLRCSPMKGHSHVYWYRQLPEEGLKFMVYLQKENIIDESGMPKERFSAEFPKEGPSILRIQQVVRGDSAAYFCASSPPRGDTQYFGPGTRLTVL.

The J gene is TRBJ1-5, the V gene TRBV10-3; possibly TRBD1 for D (5 bases). This CDR3 comprises 13 residues. The V gene's germline CDR1 is ENHRY and CDR2 SYGVKD. Trimming took off 5 bases at V and 4 bases at J, with 9 bases between the two ends. The CDR3 coding sequence is TGTGCCATCAGTTACGGGGGAAATCAGCCCCAGCATTTT. Its protein is CAISYGGNQPQHF.

A single count supports this clonotype. This sequence joins TRBV6-2 or TRBV6-3 and TRBJ2-2; D might be TRBD1 or TRBD2, each matching 6 bases. Trimming removed 6 bases from V and 6 bases from J, with 17 bases in between. From germline, CDR1 is MNHEY and CDR2 SVGEGT. The CDR3 runs to 15 residues. This CDR3 is CASSSRGTQAGELFF. The CDR3 DNA follows: TGTGCCAGCAGCTCTCGCGGGACACAGGCCGGGGAGCTGTTTTTT.

In its sample, this clonotype was seen many times. This chain connects TRBV27 to TRBJ1-5, with D possibly being TRBD1 (5 bases). This CDR3 is built from 15 residues. CDR1 and CDR2 from the germline V gene are MNHEY and SMNVEV (reference sequence). Here the CDR3 DNA reads TGTGCTTCATCTAGAGGGGCCGATAGCAATCAGCCCCAGCATTTT. It encodes CASSRGADSNQPQHF.

The chain is built from TRBV13 and TRBJ2-5; 8 bases are a match to TRBD2. Germline CDR1 reads PRHDT; CDR2 reads FYEKMQ (reference sequence). With 5 bases clipped from V and 0 bases from J, the junction kept 2 bases outside the gene matches. The CDR3 spans 14 residues. CDR3 bases: TGTGCCAGCAGCACGGGACTAGACCAAGAGACCCAGTACTTC. This translates into CASSTGLDQETQYF.